A single sample is the source of the 20 T cell receptor beta chains below, sequenced in a study of blood T cell repertoires in COVID-19. This table comes from immunoSEQ multiplex PCR, and its TCRdb copy is limited to in-frame clones, with some not included. The sample consists of 300,000 or so clones, 80% to 95% of them appearing once. Sequenced sample: PBMCs or T cells enriched from blood (not recorded which). These TCRs come from a woman in her thirties who had recovered from COVID-19.

The CDR3 here is CAVGLAEVSGELFF. CDR3 DNA sequence: TGTGCCGTCGGACTAGCTGAAGTCTCCGGGGAGCTGTTTTTT. J is TRBJ2-2 and V is TRBV10-3; 8 nucleotides match TRBD2. The trim removed 11 bases at V and 6 bases at J, leaving 11 bases unmatched. Germline CDR1 and CDR2: ENHRY and SYGVKD. The CDR3 sequence is 14 residues long.

V usage is TRBV7-2 and J usage is TRBJ1-5; maybe TRBD1 (6 bases). V lost 2 bases and J lost 0, with 8 bases in between. The germline gives CDR1 SGHTA, CDR2 FQGNSA. This CDR3 has 15 residues. The CDR3 spells CASSLWTASNQPQHF. CDR3 DNA sequence: TGTGCCAGCAGCTTATGGACAGCTAGCAATCAGCCCCAGCATTTT.

V gene TRBV19 combines with J gene TRBJ1-2; the match to TRBD1 covers 10 bases. The CDR3 consists of 15 residues. Germline lookup yields CDR1 LNHDA and CDR2 SQIVND (reference sequence). The V and J ends lost 7 bases and 4 bases, in that order; junction bases with no gene match: 9. This CDR3 is CASTLTGQGSYGYTF. CDR3 coding DNA: TGTGCCAGTACCTTGACGGGACAGGGGAGCTATGGCTACACCTTC.

This chain connects TRBV2 to TRBJ2-2; the match to TRBD1 covers 7 bases. CDR1 and CDR2 from the germline V gene are SNHLY and FYNNEI. The CDR3 is 13 amino acids. J gave up 7 bases and V 8 bases, and 7 bases lay outside the gene matches. CDR3 bases: TGTGCCAGCCGACAGGGCTCTGTCGGGGAGCTGTTTTTT. This translates into CASRQGSVGELFF.

The rearrangement links TRBV21-1 to TRBJ1-6; the D call in the table, TRBD1, was not verified against the DNA. TRBV21-1 is a pseudogene locus. The CDR3 totals 16 residues. The CDR3, as DNA: TGTGCCAGCGCGGACAGCCCGAGTTGCCATAATTCACCCCTCCACTTT. This sequence encodes CASADSPSCHNSPLHF.

V gene TRBV30 combines with J gene TRBJ2-1, with 7 bases fitting TRBD1. The CDR3 runs to 13 residues. The V gene's germline CDR1 is GTSNPN and CDR2 SVGIG (reference sequence). J lost 4 bases, V lost 1 base, and 1 base had no gene match. CDR3 coding DNA: TGTGCCTGGAGTGCGACAGGGTACAATGAGCAGTTCTTC. It specifies CAWSATGYNEQFF.

This chain joins TRBV5-1 and TRBJ2-2; a possible D gene is TRBD1 (6 bases). The CDR3 spans 14 residues. Trimming took 5 bases from V and 6 from J, leaving 14 bases between them. Germline V gene lookup returns CDR1 SGHRS and CDR2 YFSETQ. CDR3 in amino acids: CASSSGQLPGELFF. The DNA of the CDR3 is TGCGCCAGCAGTTCCGGACAGCTCCCCGGGGAGCTGTTTTTT. Supplemented by reference TRBV5-1 and TRBJ2-2, the full variable domain reads KAGVTQTPRYLIKTRGQQVTLSCSPISGHRSVSWYQQTPGQGLQFLFEYFSETQRNKGNFPGRFSGRQFSNSRSEMNVSTLELGDSALYLCASSSGQLPGELFFGEGSRLTVL.

This chain joins TRBV10-2 and TRBJ2-2; D ambiguous. CDR1 and CDR2 (germline): WSHSY, SAAADI. The V end lost 7 bases, the J end lost 2 bases, and 8 bases lay between the germline ends. This CDR3 has 13 amino acids. The CDR3 protein is CASKLPNTGELFF. The CDR3 nucleotides are TGCGCCAGCAAACTTCCTAACACCGGGGAGCTGTTTTTT.

In this sample, this clone turned up once. The chain is built from TRBV6-2 or TRBV6-3 and TRBJ1-6, with TRBD1 identical over 8 bases. Germline CDR1 and CDR2: MNHEY and SVGEGT. V was clipped by 2 bases and J by 8 bases; unmatched bases: 5. This CDR3 is built from 15 residues. CDR3 residues: CASSYDQGAYSPLHF. The DNA of the CDR3 is TGTGCCAGCAGTTACGATCAGGGGGCTTATTCACCCCTCCACTTT.

V is TRBV4-2 and J is TRBJ1-2, with D possibly TRBD1 on 6 matching bases. The germline gives CDR1 LGHNA, CDR2 YNFKEQ. The CDR3 covers 14 residues. V lost 1 base and J lost 4, with 10 bases in between. This CDR3 reads CASSQAGQTYGYTF. The DNA of the CDR3 is TGTGCCAGCAGCCAAGCGGGACAAACCTATGGCTACACCTTC.

The CDR3 sequence: CASSSQTGRDYGYTF. The CDR3 coding sequence is TGTGCCAGCAGCTCACAGACAGGGCGAGACTATGGCTACACCTTC. The rearrangement joins TRBV5-4 to TRBJ1-2; 7 nucleotides match TRBD1. Germline V gene data show CDR1 as SGHNT and CDR2 as YYREEE (reference sequence). J lost 3 bases, V lost 3 bases, and 8 bases had no gene match. This CDR3 is built from 15 residues.

The CDR3 coding sequence is TGTGCTAGCGCCCCCCGGGGGAGACAAGAGACCCAGTACTTC. Translating gives CASAPRGRQETQYF. The chain employs TRBV7-7 and TRBJ2-5, with a tentative D call TRBD2 (6 bases). CDR1 and CDR2 from the germline V gene are SSHAT and FNYEAQ (reference sequence). CDR3 length: 14 residues.

This sequence joins TRBV9 and TRBJ2-6; no firm D call. Germline V gene lookup returns CDR1 SGDLS and CDR2 YYNGEE. The V end lost 2 bases, the J end lost 7 bases, and 13 bases lay between the germline ends. The CDR3 has 15 amino acids. CDR3 protein: CASSVGNMRANVLTF. Here the CDR3 DNA reads TGTGCCAGCAGCGTCGGTAATATGCGCGCCAACGTCCTGACTTTC.

The chain uses TRBV7-8 and TRBJ2-5; 7 positions agree with TRBD1. From germline, CDR1 is SGHVS and CDR2 FQNEAQ. V trimming: 2 bases; J trimming: 2 bases; junction bases outside the gene matches: 5. The CDR3 sequence is 15 residues long. The CDR3 region is CASSLLDRSQETQYF. CDR3 coding DNA: TGTGCCAGCAGCTTACTGGACAGGTCACAAGAGACCCAGTACTTC.

The rearrangement links TRBV27 to TRBJ2-1; TRBD2 agrees at 9 bases. Trimming took 5 bases from V and 3 from J; bases not matched to a gene: 5. Germline CDR1 is MNHEY and CDR2 is SMNVEV (reference sequence). The CDR3 has 15 residues. CDR3 nucleotides: TGTGCCAGCAGTATCCTAGCGGGATTCTACAATGAGCAGTTCTTC. It encodes CASSILAGFYNEQFF.

V usage is TRBV7-3 and J usage is TRBJ2-2, with a tentative D call TRBD2 (6 bases). The CDR3 sequence is 14 residues long. Germline assignment: CDR1 SGHTA and CDR2 FQGTGA. Trimming removed 1 base from V and 4 bases from J, with 7 bases in between. In DNA form, the CDR3 reads TGTGCCAGCAGCTTAATCGGGAGCACCGGGGAGCTGTTTTTT. Amino acid sequence: CASSLIGSTGELFF.

The rearrangement uses TRBV29-1 and TRBJ2-7; D might be TRBD1 (5 bases). The CDR3 extends over 13 amino acids. The V gene's germline CDR1 is SQVTM and CDR2 ANQGSEA. Trimming stripped 2 bases from V and 0 bases from J, with 8 bases between. In DNA, the CDR3 is TGCAGCGTTGAACAGGGTAACTCCTACGAGCAGTACTTC. Translated: CSVEQGNSYEQYF.

The chain has TRBV5-4 and TRBJ1-2; TRBD1 is a possible D gene (6 bases). Germline-derived CDR1 and CDR2 are SGHNT and YYREEE (reference sequence). The CDR3 runs 14 residues. The V end lost 4 bases, the J end lost 3 bases, and 13 bases lay between the germline ends. CDR3 sequence (DNA): TGTGCCAGCAGCAGGACAGACAGCTACTATGGCTACACCTTC. It codes for CASSRTDSYYGYTF.

The J gene is TRBJ2-5, the V gene TRBV5-6; D not certain. This CDR3 has 14 amino acids. Germline CDR1 is SGHDT and CDR2 is YYEEEE. V was clipped by 0 bases and J by 4 bases, with 10 bases between them. The CDR3 DNA follows: TGTGCCAGCAGCTTGGGCGGCGTCACAGAGACCCAGTACTTC. Its translation is CASSLGGVTETQYF.

This chain links TRBV28 with TRBJ2-7; D uncertain. The CDR3 extends over 13 amino acids. Trimming left V 5 bases short and J 2 bases short, with 10 bases between. Germline CDR1 MDHEN, CDR2 SYDVKM. The CDR3 DNA is TGTGCCAGCAGTCCGGTCGAGGCCTACGAGCAGTACTTC. Protein: CASSPVEAYEQYF.